The clone carrying this TCR beta chain has at least ten counts. Antigen unknown. Quantitative 5'-RACE was performed with molecular barcodes, and it yielded the TCR beta libraries. One entry per CDR3 protein results from TCRdb running MiXCR on the 5' RACE reads. The sample has 800,000 to 900,000 distinct CDR3 sequences, around 11% seen once; the top ten hold about 0.5%. V dropped 3 bases and J dropped 5 bases, with 7 bases sitting between them. From germline, CDR1 is SEHNR and CDR2 FQNEAQ (reference sequence). The CDR3 spans 12 residues. This entry is derived from a study of CD8 T cells in ankylosing spondylitis. Study-wide findings and caveats: Among TCR beta sequences, a motif of roughly 8 highly homologous variants appeared characteristic of ankylosing spondylitis blood. Prior literature has documented some motif variants in synovial fluid and blood from reactive arthritis.

The clonotype originates from a male donor with ankylosing spondylitis. The V and J genes are TRBV7-9 and TRBJ2-5, with D unclear. The specimen was blood, either unsorted or a sorted T cell fraction (not recorded which). CDR3 in amino acids: CASSFTVETQYF. The CDR3 DNA reads TGTGCCAGCAGCTTCACCGTGGAGACCCAGTACTTC.